This T cell receptor (beta chain) emerged from a study of T cells in tuberculosis. The overall study: In South Africa, adults with active tuberculosis were compared with IGRA-negative and latently infected IGRA-positive adolescents. Study-wide results and caveats: Active tuberculosis patients had shorter CDR3-alpha; the beta difference was nonsignificant. Samples were chosen by availability of cryopreserved specimens.

CDR1 MNHEY and CDR2 SMNVEV come from the germline V gene (reference sequence). The CDR3 covers 15 residues. V was trimmed by 0 bases and J by 3 bases, leaving 10 bases between them. Only in-frame clones appear in the TCRdb table, and some are missing; sequencing was by immunoSEQ multiplex PCR. The profile covers 25,000 to 35,000 clones, with about 91% appearing a single time and roughly 6.4% taken by the ten largest. On this clone: The antigen is unknown.

Time point denoted: new active TB diagnosis, blood taken before or within 7 days of starting treatment. On average about 100,000 T cells per donor were immunosequenced. The sample here was PBMCs, taken at tuberculosis diagnosis. This receptor was obtained from an adult with tuberculosis. Some clones in this sample may be carry-over from other donors' samples. The chain is built from TRBV27 and TRBJ2-3; the D is unclear. The CDR3 spells CASSLSPRMTDTQYF. CDR3 sequence (DNA): TGTGCCAGCAGTTTATCTCCCAGGATGACAGATACGCAGTATTTT.